These T cell receptor beta chains were read from a single sample in a study of shared clonotypes between healthy human individuals. Produced via immunoSEQ multiplex PCR; TCRdb's table is partial and in-frame only. Of more than 900,000 clones in the sample, about four fifths are singletons; the top ten hold roughly 0.57%. Sequencing was performed on memory CD4+ T cells from PBMCs. The receptor set was obtained from a man in his late teens or twenties in good health. Some clones in this sample may be carry-over from other donors' samples. Both conserved end residues are part of each CDR3. D genes are given only for firm matches. Size is omitted from some rows. Given values are once, few, many or a class for expanded clones.

D gene	V gene	clone size	J gene	CDR3 DNA	CDR3 protein
-	TRBV28	-	TRBJ1-1	TGTGCCAGCAGTTCCGGGGCCTCAGGGAGAACTGAAGCTTTCTTT	CASSSGASGRTEAFF
TRBD1	TRBV6-6	many	TRBJ2-7	TGTGCCAGCAGTCCCTCCGGGGACAGGACCTACGAGCAGTACTTC	CASSPSGDRTYEQYF
-	TRBV7-3	few	TRBJ2-3	TGTGCCAGCAGCGCGACAGGTTATACAGATACGCAGTATTTT	CASSATGYTDTQYF
TRBD2	TRBV29-1	-	TRBJ2-3	TGCAGCGTTGAGGGAGGGAAGGGCACAGATACGCAGTATTTT	CSVEGGKGTDTQYF
-	TRBV15	-	TRBJ1-4	TGTGCCACCAGTACCCCCCGGGGGGTTAATGAAAAACTGTTTTTT	CATSTPRGVNEKLFF
-	TRBV30	-	TRBJ1-3	TGTGCCTGGAGTGAAAGAAACACCATATATTTT	CAWSERNTIYF
-	TRBV14	-	TRBJ2-2	TGTGCCAGCAGCCAAAAACTCCGAGAAATCAGGTTTTTT	CASSQKLREIRFF
-	TRBV5-6	-	TRBJ1-4	TGTGCCAGCTCACCCCAGGGTACTAATGAAAAACTGTTTTTT	CASSPQGTNEKLFF
-	TRBV6-6	-	TRBJ1-5	TGTGCCAGCAGTTACGGGGGTGGAGTGGGCAATCAGCCCCAGCATTTT	CASSYGGGVGNQPQHF
-	TRBV10-2	-	TRBJ1-2	TGCGCCAGCAGTGATAGGGGTTCCTATGGCTACACCTTC	CASSDRGSYGYTF
TRBD1	TRBV5-1	-	TRBJ2-1	TGCGCCAGCAGCTCGCAGGGGGCGAACAATGAGCAGTTCTTC	CASSSQGANNEQFF
-	TRBV14	-	TRBJ2-3	TGTGCCAGCACTCCCCCGGGAGCCACAGATACGCAGTATTTT	CASTPPGATDTQYF
-	TRBV5-1	-	TRBJ1-2	TGCGCCAGCAGCGGGGGACCGGGGGAAGGCGGCTACACCTTC	CASSGGPGEGGYTF
-	TRBV19	few	TRBJ1-1	TGTGCCAGTATGCTGGGAGGTTTTAACACTGAAGCTTTCTTT	CASMLGGFNTEAFF
-	TRBV4-1	once	TRBJ1-1	TGCGCCAGCAGCCAAGGCAGGGCAGGGCGGGACACTGAAGCTTTCTTT	CASSQGRAGRDTEAFF
TRBD2	TRBV10-1	few	TRBJ2-3	TGCGCCAGCAGTGAGTCTAGCGGGAGTCAGGCAGATACGCAGTATTTT	CASSESSGSQADTQYF
-	TRBV6-4	-	TRBJ2-7	TGTGCCAGCAGTGACTCGAAGGCGCTAACCTCCTACGAGCAGTACTTC	CASSDSKALTSYEQYF
-	TRBV27	-	TRBJ2-7	TGTGCCAGCAGAAAGGGGCCGGGGGATAACGGTCCATGGGGGTACGAGCAGTACTTC	CASRKGPGDNGPWGYEQYF
TRBD1	TRBV7-3	-	TRBJ2-2	TGTGCCAGCAGCTTAAATCCGCAGGGGGCGGGCGGGGAGCTGTTTTTT	CASSLNPQGAGGELFF
-	TRBV27	-	TRBJ2-7	TGTGCCAGCACGCTTTTTGGAGCGACCCACGAGCAGTACTTC	CASTLFGATHEQYF
TRBD1	TRBV4-1	-	TRBJ1-4	TGCGCCAGCAGCCCCCTTAACTGGACAGGGAGTAATGAAAAACTGTTTTTT	CASSPLNWTGSNEKLFF
TRBD1	TRBV10-3	-	TRBJ2-5	TGTGCCACCGCGACAGGGTCGGGGGAGACCCAGTACTTC	CATATGSGETQYF
TRBD2	TRBV2	few	TRBJ2-3	TGTGCCAGCAGGCAAACAACTAGCGCAGATACGCAGTATTTT	CASRQTTSADTQYF
-	TRBV2	many	TRBJ2-6	TGTGCCAGCGATCGTTTGGCCAACGTCCTGACTTTC	CASDRLANVLTF
-	TRBV7-9	once	TRBJ1-4	TGTGCCAGCAGCTTAGCTCGGGATTCCGACCGGGAAAAACTGTTTTTT	CASSLARDSDREKLFF
TRBD2	TRBV2	-	TRBJ2-7	TGTGCCAGCAGTGAATGGACTAGCTCCAACGAGCAGTACTTC	CASSEWTSSNEQYF
-	TRBV28	-	TRBJ1-2	TGTGCCAGCAGTTCCCGACAGGCGAAGGTCTATGGCTACACCTTC	CASSSRQAKVYGYTF
-	TRBV29-1	-	TRBJ2-3	TGCAGCGTTATGGGAGTAGGTCCAGATACGCAGTATTTT	CSVMGVGPDTQYF
TRBD1	TRBV7-9	-	TRBJ1-5	TGTGCCAGCAGCTTAGGGGGACAGGAAAGCAATCAGCCCCAGCATTTT	CASSLGGQESNQPQHF
-	TRBV2	-	TRBJ1-2	TGTGCCAGCTTAGCCGGGACGAGGCCTGGCTACACCTTC	CASLAGTRPGYTF
-	TRBV5-1	-	TRBJ2-5	TGCGCCAGCAGCTTGGCTTTGTTTGAGACCCAGTACTTC	CASSLALFETQYF
TRBD1	TRBV5-1	-	TRBJ1-1	TGCGCCAGCAGCTTGGGAATTGGACAGGGATGGGTCAGTGACACTGAAGCTTTCTTT	CASSLGIGQGWVSDTEAFF
-	TRBV29-1	-	TRBJ1-2	TGCAGCGTCCCCGACATTCCTCAGGGAAGATATGGCTACACCTTC	CSVPDIPQGRYGYTF
TRBD1	TRBV4-1	-	TRBJ2-1	TGCGCCAGCAGCCAAGGGGCCGGGACAGGGACCTACAATGAGCAGTTCTTC	CASSQGAGTGTYNEQFF
-	TRBV7-8	-	TRBJ2-5	TGTGCCAGCACCCCTAGGGTAGCGGAGACCCAGTACTTC	CASTPRVAETQYF
-	TRBV2	-	TRBJ1-2	TGTGCCAGCAGTCCCCGGACGGACCTCCAAGGCTACACCTTC	CASSPRTDLQGYTF
-	TRBV2	-	TRBJ2-5	TGTGCCAGCAGTGGAGGAGAGACCCAGTACTTC	CASSGGETQYF
-	TRBV6-5	-	TRBJ1-4	TGTGCCAGCAGTTACTCCGGACAGCTCCTTAATGAAAAACTGTTTTTT	CASSYSGQLLNEKLFF
TRBD1	TRBV5-1	few	TRBJ2-5	TGCGCCAGCAGCTTGGCTGGGACAGGGGAAGAAGTGGTTCCCCAGTACTTC	CASSLAGTGEEVVPQYF
-	TRBV29-1	few	TRBJ1-1	TGCAGCGTTGATAAAGAAGGGATTGGAATCACTGAAGCTTTCTTT	CSVDKEGIGITEAFF
TRBD2	TRBV10-3	-	TRBJ2-1	TGTGCCACCTTCGACACGTCAGCTAGCGGGGTCTCCTACAATGAGCAGTTCTTC	CATFDTSASGVSYNEQFF
-	TRBV20-1	many	TRBJ2-3	TGCAGTGCTAGCCCCGGCCATACGCAGTATTTT	CSASPGHTQYF
TRBD2	TRBV5-6	-	TRBJ2-2	TGTGCCAGCAGCTTACTAGCGGGGGTCCTCACCGGGGAGCTGTTTTTT	CASSLLAGVLTGELFF
TRBD1	TRBV7-2	-	TRBJ1-5	TGTGCCAGCAGAGATCGACAGGGAGGACAGCCCCAGCATTTT	CASRDRQGGQPQHF
-	TRBV15	-	TRBJ2-7	TGTGCCACCAGCAGAGATGCGTCCCTCTCCTACGAGCAGTACTTC	CATSRDASLSYEQYF
-	TRBV27	-	TRBJ2-3	TGTGCCAGCAATTGGAGAGATACGCAGTATTTT	CASNWRDTQYF
-	TRBV11-2	-	TRBJ2-1	TGTGCCAGCAGCGCCCAGACTGCCTCCTCCTACAATGAGCAGTTCTTC	CASSAQTASSYNEQFF
TRBD1	TRBV10-3	-	TRBJ2-6	TGTGCCATCAGTGAGTCTGGGGACAGGGGGCTCTCTGGGGCCAACGTCCTGACTTTC	CAISESGDRGLSGANVLTF
TRBD2	TRBV5-1	-	TRBJ2-5	TGCGCCAGCAGCTCCCCCCTAGCGGGAGCGGGAGAGACCCAGTACTTC	CASSSPLAGAGETQYF